Presented here are 25 T cell receptor beta chains from one specimen sequenced in a study of blood T cell repertoires in COVID-19. Libraries were prepared by immunoSEQ multiplex PCR; TCRdb keeps only in-frame clonotypes and omits some of them. The sample comprises about 190,000 clones, more than 85% of which are singletons, and around 2.3% rests with the top ten. The source material was peripheral blood. These receptors were obtained from a man in his 70s with active or convalescent COVID-19.

The chain carries TRBV7-9 and TRBJ1-1, with a tentative D call TRBD1 (6 bases). The CDR3 spans 15 residues. Trimming stripped 4 bases from V and 0 bases from J, with 12 bases between. CDR1 and CDR2 (germline): SEHNR, FQNEAQ (reference sequence). The CDR3 sequence: CASSSSDRLNTEAFF. The CDR3 nucleotides read TGTGCCAGCAGCTCGTCGGACAGATTGAACACTGAAGCTTTCTTT. The full variable domain, its missing parts supplied by reference TRBV7-9 and TRBJ1-1, is DTGVSQNPRHKITKRGQNVTFRCDPISEHNRLYWYRQTLGQGPEFLTYFQNEAQLEKSRLLSDRFSAERPKGSFSTLEIQRTEQGDSAMYLCASSSSDRLNTEAFFGQGTRLTVV.

V gene TRBV6-5 combines with J gene TRBJ2-7; D not certain. The CDR3 contains 13 residues. Germline values: CDR1 MNHEY, CDR2 SVGAGI. Trimming pared 2 bases from V and 4 bases from J, leaving 9 bases between. The CDR3 protein is CASSYRLVYEQYF. For the CDR3, the DNA is TGTGCCAGCAGTTACCGTCTAGTGTACGAGCAGTACTTC.

The rearrangement uses TRBV5-1 and TRBJ2-2; D is possibly TRBD2 (6 bases). The CDR3 extends over 14 amino acids. Trimming took off 5 bases at V and 6 bases at J, with 14 bases between the two ends. Per germline, CDR1 SGHRS and CDR2 YFSETQ. CDR3 nucleotide sequence: TGCGCCAGCAGTCCGGAGGGACCCCCCGGGGAGCTGTTTTTT. Translated, it gives CASSPEGPPGELFF.

V is TRBV21-1 and J is TRBJ1-2. TRBV21-1 is classified as a pseudogene. The CDR3 is 14 amino acids. In DNA form, the CDR3 reads TGTGCCAGCACCCAAGGGACTTGGAACTATGGCTACACCTTC. Its translation is CASTQGTWNYGYTF.

The gene calls are TRBV28 and TRBJ2-3; no firm D call. From germline, CDR1 is MDHEN and CDR2 SYDVKM. The CDR3 totals 12 residues. Trimming pared 5 bases from V and 2 bases from J, leaving 5 bases between. The CDR3 loop reads CASSIITDTQYF. The CDR3 DNA is TGTGCCAGCAGTATAATCACAGATACGCAGTATTTT. Based on the CDR3 plus reference TRBV28 and TRBJ2-3, the full variable domain is DVKVTQSSRYLVKRTGEKVFLECVQDMDHENMFWYRQDPGLGLRLIYFSYDVKMKEKGDIPEGYSVSREKKERFSLILESASTNQTSMYLCASSIITDTQYFGPGTRLTVL.

This clone was detected once. The V and J genes are TRBV5-1 and TRBJ2-7, with TRBD1 matching 8 bases. Germline V gene data show CDR1 as SGHRS and CDR2 as YFSETQ. V was clipped by 4 bases and J by 6 bases; unmatched bases: 9. This CDR3 comprises 14 residues. CDR3 sequence: CASSPRTGPGEQYF. CDR3 sequence (DNA): TGCGCCAGCAGCCCCCGGACAGGGCCCGGCGAGCAGTACTTC.

This sequence joins TRBV21-1 and TRBJ2-5; the table's TRBD2 call for D was not verified on the DNA. TRBV21-1 is noted as a pseudogene. This CDR3 comprises 14 residues. The CDR3: CASRTGTEDGTQYF. CDR3 in DNA: TGTGCCAGCAGAACCGGGACTGAAGATGGGACCCAGTACTTC.

The rearrangement links TRBV5-4 to TRBJ1-4; TRBD1 matches at 7 bases. The junction had 9 bases not matched to a gene; V was cut back by 4 bases and J by 3 bases. CDR3 length: 16 residues. Germline CDR1 reads SGHNT; CDR2 reads YYREEE (reference sequence). Here the CDR3 DNA reads TGTGCCAGCAGCCCACACAGGGGCCAGGCTAATGAAAAACTGTTTTTT. It encodes CASSPHRGQANEKLFF.

CDR3: CASSLAHAESETQYF. Here the CDR3 DNA reads TGTGCCAGCAGCTTGGCCCACGCGGAGTCGGAGACCCAGTACTTC. The V call is TRBV7-7, the J call TRBJ2-5; D remains ambiguous. This CDR3 comprises 15 residues. The V end was cut by 3 bases, the J end by 5 bases, with 16 bases between. The V gene's germline CDR1 is SSHAT and CDR2 FNYEAQ (reference sequence).

The J gene is TRBJ2-3, the V gene TRBV5-1, with D perhaps matching TRBD1 (5 bases). The V end lost 3 bases, the J end lost 7 bases, and 18 bases lay between the germline ends. Germline CDR1 reads SGHRS; CDR2 reads YFSETQ. The CDR3 is 15 amino acids. The CDR3 spells CASSSAGSPVHTQYF. The CDR3 nucleotides read TGCGCCAGCAGCTCCGCAGGGTCCCCGGTACATACGCAGTATTTT.

The chain carries TRBV2 and TRBJ2-7, with 14 bases that match TRBD2. Trimming at V came to 3 bases and at J to 6 bases, leaving 1 base not matched to a gene. The CDR3 contains 14 residues. The V gene's germline CDR1 is SNHLY and CDR2 FYNNEI. CDR3 sequence: CASSEGLAGVEQYF. The CDR3 DNA reads TGTGCCAGCAGTGAGGGACTAGCGGGAGTCGAGCAGTACTTC.

The chain recombines TRBV18 with TRBJ2-3; the match to TRBD1 covers 9 bases. The CDR3 totals 15 residues. Losses at the gene ends were 3 bases for V and 0 bases for J; bases not matched to a gene: 1. Germline V gene sequence: CDR1 KGHSH, CDR2 LQKENI. The CDR3 region is CASSPGTGSTDTQYF. The CDR3 nucleotides are TGTGCCAGCTCACCCGGGACAGGGAGCACAGATACGCAGTATTTT.

V usage is TRBV10-2 and J usage is TRBJ2-5; the match to TRBD1 covers 9 bases. CDR1 and CDR2 from the germline V gene are WSHSY and SAAADI. This CDR3 has 14 residues. Trimming took 8 bases from V and 4 from J; bases not matched to a gene: 8. The DNA for the CDR3 is TGCGCCAGCCGCGGGACAGGGTCGTTAGAGACCCAGTACTTC. It translates to CASRGTGSLETQYF.

V gene TRBV4-1 combines with J gene TRBJ1-4; the D gene is possibly TRBD1 (6 bases). Trimming cost V 2 bases and J 4 bases, with 11 bases left between them. Germline assignment: CDR1 MGHRA and CDR2 YSYEKL. The CDR3 is made up of 15 amino acids. CDR3 loop: CASSQRDTGNEKLFF. The CDR3 nucleotides are TGCGCCAGCAGCCAACGGGACACGGGTAATGAAAAACTGTTTTTT.

V and J are TRBV9 and TRBJ2-2; a possible D gene is TRBD1 (5 bases). CDR3 size: 15 residues. Germline-derived CDR1 and CDR2 are SGDLS and YYNGEE. V shed 4 bases and J shed 5 bases, with 15 bases lying between them. The CDR3: CASSLGWTPTGELFF. In nucleotides, the CDR3 is TGTGCCAGCAGCCTAGGGTGGACACCAACCGGGGAGCTGTTTTTT.

J is TRBJ2-5 and V is TRBV6-2 or TRBV6-3, with 10 positions matching TRBD2. Germline CDR1 reads MNHEY; CDR2 reads SVGEGT. With V trimmed by 0 bases and J by 5 bases, 21 bases remained unmatched. The CDR3 runs 21 residues. CDR3 bases: TGTGCCAGCAGTTACTCCCGAGGAGCGGGGGGGCTGAGCGTAATTCTGGAGACCCAGTACTTC. As protein: CASSYSRGAGGLSVILETQYF.

The chain has TRBV2 and TRBJ1-6; the D gene is possibly TRBD1 (5 bases). This CDR3 is built from 16 residues. CDR1 SNHLY and CDR2 FYNNEI come from the germline V gene. Trimming removed 4 bases at V and 14 bases at J, with 24 bases between. In DNA form, the CDR3 reads TGTGCCAGCAGTGGGTTGAGGCTGCAGGGAGGGGATGCCCTCCACTTT. This sequence encodes CASSGLRLQGGDALHF.

This sequence joins TRBV13 and TRBJ1-6, with TRBD1 matching over 9 bases. V lost 7 bases and J lost 7; bases outside the gene matches: 5. CDR1 is PRHDT, CDR2 FYEKMQ, per germline (reference sequence). This CDR3 spans 14 amino acids. CDR3 DNA: TGTGCCAGCACCCGGGACAGGGTAAATTCACCCCTCCACTTT. Translation gives CASTRDRVNSPLHF.

This chain joins TRBV6-5 and TRBJ2-1; D not resolved. V dropped 5 bases and J dropped 7 bases, with 12 bases sitting between them. Per the germline V gene, CDR1 is MNHEY and CDR2 is SVGAGI. This CDR3 contains 13 residues. In DNA form, the CDR3 reads TGTGCCAGCAGTCACGGTGTAATAAATGAGCAGTTCTTC. Its protein is CASSHGVINEQFF.

This chain uses TRBV6-2 or TRBV6-3 with TRBJ1-5, with TRBD1 matching 7 bases. V shed 5 bases, J shed 5 bases, and the junction held 12 bases outside the gene matches. Germline-derived CDR1 and CDR2 are MNHEY and SVGEGT. CDR3 length: 16 residues. The CDR3: CASSPRVRGTDQPQHF. The CDR3 DNA is TGTGCCAGCAGTCCACGAGTCAGGGGGACAGATCAGCCCCAGCATTTT.

The V gene is TRBV19, the J gene TRBJ1-1; D not resolved. Per the germline V gene, CDR1 is LNHDA and CDR2 is SQIVND (reference sequence). V was clipped by 3 bases and J by 1 base, with 6 bases between them. There are 13 residues in the CDR3. The CDR3 DNA reads TGTGCCAGTAGTATCTCACAGAACACTGAAGCTTTCTTT. Amino acids: CASSISQNTEAFF.

J is TRBJ1-5 and V is TRBV11-2; D not certain. The germline gives CDR1 SGHAT, CDR2 FQNNGV. Trimming removed 1 base at V and 4 bases at J, with 5 bases between. This CDR3 is built from 13 residues. This CDR3 reads CASSLGRNQPQHF. Written as DNA, the CDR3 is TGTGCCAGCAGCTTAGGGCGGAATCAGCCCCAGCATTTT.

The V gene is TRBV3-1 (or the pseudogene TRBV3-2), the J gene TRBJ1-2; unclear D gene. Deletions cut 1 base from V and 5 bases from J, with 14 bases between. CDR3 length equals 15 residues. Germline V gene data show CDR1 as LGHDT and CDR2 as YNNKEL (reference sequence). The CDR3 region is CASSQGSVGRYGYTF. The CDR3 nucleotides read TGTGCCAGCAGCCAAGGTTCGGTGGGGAGGTATGGCTACACCTTC.

V gene TRBV5-1 combines with J gene TRBJ2-2; 7 positions agree with TRBD1. The CDR3 is made up of 13 amino acids. V lost 4 bases, J lost 7 bases, and 4 bases stayed unmatched. Germline V lookup: CDR1 SGHRS, CDR2 YFSETQ. This CDR3 reads CASSAQGFGELFF. The CDR3 DNA reads TGCGCCAGCAGCGCACAGGGGTTCGGGGAGCTGTTTTTT.

The rearrangement uses TRBV11-3 and TRBJ2-5; TRBD2 aligns across 11 bases. The length of the CDR3 is 15 residues. Germline CDR1 SGHNT, CDR2 YENEEA. The V segment lost 3 bases and the J segment 5 bases; nucleotides outside the gene matches: 5. Written as DNA, the CDR3 is TGTGCCAGCAGCTTTACTAGCGGGAGTGGTGAGACCCAGTACTTC. This gives the protein CASSFTSGSGETQYF.